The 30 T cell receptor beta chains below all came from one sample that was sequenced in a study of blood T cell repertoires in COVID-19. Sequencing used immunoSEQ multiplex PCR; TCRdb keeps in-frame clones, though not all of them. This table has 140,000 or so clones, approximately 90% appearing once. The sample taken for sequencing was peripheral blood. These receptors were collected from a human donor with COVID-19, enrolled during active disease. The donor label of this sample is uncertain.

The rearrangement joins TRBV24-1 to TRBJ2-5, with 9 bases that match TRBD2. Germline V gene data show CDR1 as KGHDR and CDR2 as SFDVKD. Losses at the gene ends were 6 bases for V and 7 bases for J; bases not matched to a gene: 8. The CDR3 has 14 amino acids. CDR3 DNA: TGTGCCACCAGTAGCGGGGGGCAACCTGGGACCCAGTACTTC. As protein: CATSSGGQPGTQYF.

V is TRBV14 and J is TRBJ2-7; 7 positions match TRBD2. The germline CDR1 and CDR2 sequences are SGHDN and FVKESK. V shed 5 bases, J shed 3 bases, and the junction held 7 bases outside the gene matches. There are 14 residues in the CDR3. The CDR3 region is CASSIGLADYEQYF. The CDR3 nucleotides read TGTGCCAGCAGCATAGGTCTAGCGGACTACGAGCAGTACTTC.

In DNA form, the CDR3 reads TGTGCCAGTAGACTGACAGGGCAGAATTCACCCCTCCACTTT. It yields the protein CASRLTGQNSPLHF. This chain links TRBV19 with TRBJ1-6, with 7 bases lining up with TRBD1. With 6 bases clipped from V and 7 bases from J, the junction kept 6 bases outside the gene matches. The CDR3 is 14 amino acids. Germline loops: CDR1 LNHDA, CDR2 SQIVND (reference sequence). Complete variable domain (other parts from reference TRBV19 and TRBJ1-6): DGGITQSPKYLFRKEGQNVTLSCEQNLNHDAMYWYRQDPGQGLRLIYYSQIVNDFQKGDIAEGYSVSREKKESFPLTVTSAQKNPTAFYLCASRLTGQNSPLHFGNGTRLTVT.

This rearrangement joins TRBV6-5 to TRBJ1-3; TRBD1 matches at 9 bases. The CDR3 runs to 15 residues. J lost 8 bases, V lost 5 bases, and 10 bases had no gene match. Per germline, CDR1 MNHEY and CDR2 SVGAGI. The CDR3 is CASSTGTGPRDTIYF. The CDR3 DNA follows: TGTGCCAGCAGTACTGGGACAGGGCCCCGGGACACCATATATTTT.

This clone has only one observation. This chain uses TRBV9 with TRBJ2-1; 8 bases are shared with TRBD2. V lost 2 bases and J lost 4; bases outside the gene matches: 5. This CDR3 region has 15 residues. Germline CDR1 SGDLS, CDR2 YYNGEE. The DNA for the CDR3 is TGTGCCAGCAGCGTGAAACTAGCGGAATACAATGAGCAGTTCTTC. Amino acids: CASSVKLAEYNEQFF.

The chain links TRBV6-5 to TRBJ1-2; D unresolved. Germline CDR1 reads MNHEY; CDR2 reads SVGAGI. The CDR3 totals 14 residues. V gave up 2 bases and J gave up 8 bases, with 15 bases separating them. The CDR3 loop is CASSYEGRLEGYTF. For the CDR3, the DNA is TGTGCCAGCAGTTACGAGGGAAGGTTGGAGGGCTACACCTTC.

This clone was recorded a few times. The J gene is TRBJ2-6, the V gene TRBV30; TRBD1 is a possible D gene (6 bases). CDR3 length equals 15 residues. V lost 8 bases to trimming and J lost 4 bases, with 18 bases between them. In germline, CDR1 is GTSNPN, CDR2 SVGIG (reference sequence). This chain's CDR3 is CAHPRGSTGANVLTF. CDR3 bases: TGTGCCCACCCGAGGGGGTCGACAGGGGCCAACGTCCTGACTTTC.

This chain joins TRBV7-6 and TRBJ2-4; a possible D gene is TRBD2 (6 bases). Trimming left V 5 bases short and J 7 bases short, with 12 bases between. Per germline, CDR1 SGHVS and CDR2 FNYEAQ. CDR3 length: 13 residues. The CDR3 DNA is TGTGCCAGCAGCGCCAGACTAGACAACATTCAGTACTTC. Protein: CASSARLDNIQYF.

The CDR3 bases are TGTGCCAGCAGCTCTGGGGTTATGAGGGCAACCTACAATGAGCAGTTCTTC. Translated, it gives CASSSGVMRATYNEQFF. This chain links TRBV7-6 with TRBJ2-1; tentatively, D is TRBD2 (5 bases). This CDR3 contains 17 residues. V was trimmed by 4 bases and J by 2 bases, leaving 18 bases between them. The germline gives CDR1 SGHVS, CDR2 FNYEAQ.

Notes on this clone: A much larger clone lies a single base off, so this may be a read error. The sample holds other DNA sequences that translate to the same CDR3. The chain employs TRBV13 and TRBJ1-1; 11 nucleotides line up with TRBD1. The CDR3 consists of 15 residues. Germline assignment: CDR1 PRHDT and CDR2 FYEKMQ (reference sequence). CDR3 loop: CASSFGGQGGTEAFF. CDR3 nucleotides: TGCGCCAGCAGCTTCGGGGGACAGGGGGGGACTGAAGCTTTCTTT.

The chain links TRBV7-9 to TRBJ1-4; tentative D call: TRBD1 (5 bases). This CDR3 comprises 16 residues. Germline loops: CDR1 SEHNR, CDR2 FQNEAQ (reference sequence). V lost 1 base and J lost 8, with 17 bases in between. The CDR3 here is CASSLVGTYTPEKLFF. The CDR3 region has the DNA TGTGCCAGCAGCTTAGTAGGGACTTACACCCCCGAAAAACTGTTTTTT.

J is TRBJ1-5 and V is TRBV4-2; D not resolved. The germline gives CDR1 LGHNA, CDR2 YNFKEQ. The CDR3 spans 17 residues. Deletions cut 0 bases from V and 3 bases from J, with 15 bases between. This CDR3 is CASSQDFGGSNNQPQHF. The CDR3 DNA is TGTGCCAGCAGCCAAGATTTCGGAGGGAGCAACAATCAGCCCCAGCATTTT.

The CDR3 bases are TGCGCCAGCAGCCAAGGGGGGACAGGGAGGGAAGCTTTCTTT. Translation gives CASSQGGTGREAFF. This chain connects TRBV4-1 to TRBJ1-1; TRBD1 agrees at 9 bases. Looked up from germline, CDR1 is MGHRA and CDR2 is YSYEKL. The V and J ends lost 1 base and 8 bases, in that order; junction bases with no gene match: 5. The CDR3 spans 14 residues.

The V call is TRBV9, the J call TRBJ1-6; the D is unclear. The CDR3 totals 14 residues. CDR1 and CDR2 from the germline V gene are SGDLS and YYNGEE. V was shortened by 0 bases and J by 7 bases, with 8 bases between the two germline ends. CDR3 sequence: CASSVEQTNSPLHF. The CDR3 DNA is TGTGCCAGCAGCGTAGAACAGACCAATTCACCCCTCCACTTT. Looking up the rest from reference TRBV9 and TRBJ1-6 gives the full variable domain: DSGVTQTPKHLITATGQRVTLRCSPRSGDLSVYWYQQSLDQGLQFLIQYYNGEERAKGNILERFSAQQFPDLHSELNLSSLELGDSALYFCASSVEQTNSPLHFGNGTRLTVT.

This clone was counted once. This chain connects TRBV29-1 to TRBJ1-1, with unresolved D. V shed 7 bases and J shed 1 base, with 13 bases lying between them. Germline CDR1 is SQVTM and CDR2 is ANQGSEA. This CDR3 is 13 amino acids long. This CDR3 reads CSAPGWENTEAFF. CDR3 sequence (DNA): TGCAGCGCCCCGGGGTGGGAGAACACTGAAGCTTTCTTT.

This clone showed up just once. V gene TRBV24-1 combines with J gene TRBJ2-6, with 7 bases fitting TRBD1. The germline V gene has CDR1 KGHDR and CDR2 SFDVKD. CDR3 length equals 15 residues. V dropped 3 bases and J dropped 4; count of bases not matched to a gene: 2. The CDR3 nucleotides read TGTGCCACCAGTGATACAGGGGTCGGGGCCAACGTCCTGACTTTC. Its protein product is CATSDTGVGANVLTF.

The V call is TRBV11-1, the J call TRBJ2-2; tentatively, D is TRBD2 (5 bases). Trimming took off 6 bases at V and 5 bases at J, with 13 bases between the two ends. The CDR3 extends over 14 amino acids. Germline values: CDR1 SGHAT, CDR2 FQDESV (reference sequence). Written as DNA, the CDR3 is TGTGCCAGCAGTCTCTCTCGGGAAACCGGGGAGCTGTTTTTT. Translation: CASSLSRETGELFF.

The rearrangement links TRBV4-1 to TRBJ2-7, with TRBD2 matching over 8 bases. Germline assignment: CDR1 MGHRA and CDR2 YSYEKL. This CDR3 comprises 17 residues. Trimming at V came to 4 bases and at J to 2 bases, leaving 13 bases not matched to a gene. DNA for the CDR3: TGCGCCAGCAGCCTACAAGGTCAGCGGGGGTTAGCCTACGAGCAGTACTTC. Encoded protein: CASSLQGQRGLAYEQYF.

Written as DNA, the CDR3 is TGCGCCAGCAGCCAAGGACTAGCGGGGCCCAGCTCCTACAATGAGCAGTTCTTC. Translating it yields CASSQGLAGPSSYNEQFF. The V call is TRBV5-1, the J call TRBJ2-1; 12 nucleotides agree with TRBD2. J was trimmed by 0 bases and V by 4 bases; bases with no gene match: 8. This CDR3 spans 18 amino acids. Germline CDR1 is SGHRS and CDR2 is YFSETQ.

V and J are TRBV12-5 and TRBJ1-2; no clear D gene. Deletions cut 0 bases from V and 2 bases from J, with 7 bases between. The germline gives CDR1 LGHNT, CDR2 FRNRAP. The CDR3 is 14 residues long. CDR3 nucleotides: TGTGCTAGTGGTTTGGTTCCAGGAAACTATGGCTACACCTTC. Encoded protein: CASGLVPGNYGYTF.

CDR3 nucleotide sequence: TGTGCCAGCAGCCGACCGGGACTTTCCTCAGATACGCAGTATTTT. Protein: CASSRPGLSSDTQYF. The rearrangement links TRBV3-1 (or the pseudogene TRBV3-2) to TRBJ2-3, with a weak D call TRBD2 (6 bases). The CDR3 covers 15 residues. Germline V gene sequence: CDR1 LGHDT, CDR2 YNNKEL (reference sequence). Between the trimmed V and J ends, which lost 4 bases and 4 bases, there was a span of 15 bases.

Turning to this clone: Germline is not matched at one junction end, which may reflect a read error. CDR3 DNA sequence: TGTGCGAGCAAACAGGGCCTAACTGGAAACACCATATATTTT. Protein product: CASKQGLTGNTIYF. The chain recombines TRBV2 with TRBJ1-3, with D possibly matching TRBD1 (6 bases). CDR1 SNHLY and CDR2 FYNNEI come from the germline V gene. There are 14 residues in the CDR3.

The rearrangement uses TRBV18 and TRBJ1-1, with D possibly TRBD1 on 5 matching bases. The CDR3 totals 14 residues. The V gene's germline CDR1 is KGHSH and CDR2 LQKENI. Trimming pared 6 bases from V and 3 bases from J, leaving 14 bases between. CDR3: CASSPQEGDTEAFF. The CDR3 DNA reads TGTGCCAGCTCGCCTCAGGAAGGGGACACTGAAGCTTTCTTT.

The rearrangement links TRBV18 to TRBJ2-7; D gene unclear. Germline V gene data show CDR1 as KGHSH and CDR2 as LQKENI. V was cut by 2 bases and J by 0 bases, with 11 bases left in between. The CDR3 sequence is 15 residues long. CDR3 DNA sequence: TGTGCCAGCTCACCAGGGCCCAGCCTCTCCTACGAGCAGTACTTC. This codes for CASSPGPSLSYEQYF.

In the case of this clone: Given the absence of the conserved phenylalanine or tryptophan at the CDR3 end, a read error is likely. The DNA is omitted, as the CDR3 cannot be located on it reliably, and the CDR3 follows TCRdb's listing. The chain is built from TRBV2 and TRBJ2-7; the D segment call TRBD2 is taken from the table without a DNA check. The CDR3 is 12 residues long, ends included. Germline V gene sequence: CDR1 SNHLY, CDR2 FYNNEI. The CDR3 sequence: CASSDGGIFRHT.

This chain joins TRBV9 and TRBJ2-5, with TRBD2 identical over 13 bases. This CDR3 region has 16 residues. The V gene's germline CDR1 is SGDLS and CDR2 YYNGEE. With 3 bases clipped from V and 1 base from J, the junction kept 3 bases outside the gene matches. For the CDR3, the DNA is TGTGCCAGCAGCGCCGGGACTAGCGGGGTCCAAGAGACCCAGTACTTC. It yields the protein CASSAGTSGVQETQYF. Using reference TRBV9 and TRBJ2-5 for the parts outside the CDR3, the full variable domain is DSGVTQTPKHLITATGQRVTLRCSPRSGDLSVYWYQQSLDQGLQFLIQYYNGEERAKGNILERFSAQQFPDLHSELNLSSLELGDSALYFCASSAGTSGVQETQYFGPGTRLLVL.

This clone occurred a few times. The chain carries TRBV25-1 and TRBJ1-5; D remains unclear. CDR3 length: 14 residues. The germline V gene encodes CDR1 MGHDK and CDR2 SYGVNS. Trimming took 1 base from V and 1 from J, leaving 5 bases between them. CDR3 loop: CASSESRSNQPQHF. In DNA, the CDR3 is TGTGCCAGCAGTGAATCGAGGAGCAATCAGCCCCAGCATTTT.

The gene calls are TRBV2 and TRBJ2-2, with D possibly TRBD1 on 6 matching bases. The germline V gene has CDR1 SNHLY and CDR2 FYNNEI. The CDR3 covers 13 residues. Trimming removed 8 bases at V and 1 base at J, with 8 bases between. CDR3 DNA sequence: TGTGCCAGCTCGACAGGGAACACCGGGGAGCTGTTTTTT. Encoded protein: CASSTGNTGELFF.

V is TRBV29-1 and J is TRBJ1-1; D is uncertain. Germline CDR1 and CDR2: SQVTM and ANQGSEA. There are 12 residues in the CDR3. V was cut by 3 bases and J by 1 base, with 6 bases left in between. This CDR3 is CSVEVQNTEAFF. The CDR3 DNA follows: TGCAGCGTTGAGGTACAGAACACTGAAGCTTTCTTT. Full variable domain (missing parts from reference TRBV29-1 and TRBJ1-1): SAVISQKPSRDICQRGTSLTIQCQVDSQVTMMFWYRQQPGQSLTLIATANQGSEATYESGFVIDKFPISRPNLTFSTLTVSNMSPEDSSIYLCSVEVQNTEAFFGQGTRLTVV.

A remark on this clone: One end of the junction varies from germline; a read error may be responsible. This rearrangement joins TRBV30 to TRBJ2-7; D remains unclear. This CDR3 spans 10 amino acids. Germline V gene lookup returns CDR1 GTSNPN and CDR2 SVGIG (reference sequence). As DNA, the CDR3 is TGTGCCTGGACCCCCTACGGGCAGTACTTC. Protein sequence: CAWTPYGQYF. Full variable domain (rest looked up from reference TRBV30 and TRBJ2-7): SQTIHQWPATLVQPVGSPLSLECTVEGTSNPNLYWYRQAAGRGLQLLFYSVGIGQISSEVPQNLSASRPQDRQFILSSKKLLLSDSGFYLCAWTPYGQYFGPGTRLTVT.